The 10 T cell receptor beta chains listed next were all sequenced from one sample in a study of T-cell reconstitution after alpha-beta-depleted transplantation in children. Unique molecular identifiers tagged the TCRbeta library. TCRdb analysed the PCR reads with MiXCR anew, one entry per CDR3 protein. The sample lists some 80,000 distinct CDR3 sequences, around 18% occurring once. This material consisted of PBMCs, mostly from graft donor cells, taken 360 days after TCRalphabeta/CD19-depleted stem cell transplant. The receptors shown here come from a male patient under 10 years old who had a stem cell transplant for acute lymphoblastic leukemia, so the T cells may come from the graft donor.

This clonotype was counted between two and nine times. The chain carries TRBV27 and TRBJ2-1; 8 bases are a match to TRBD2. CDR3 size: 15 residues. Germline V gene lookup returns CDR1 MNHEY and CDR2 SMNVEV (reference sequence). V lost 7 bases to trimming and J lost 7 bases; unmatched junction nucleotides: 12. DNA of the CDR3: TGTGCCAGCACCTTAAGCGGGAGAAAAGCGAATGAGCAGTTCTTC. Its translation: CASTLSGRKANEQFF.

The chain combines TRBV6-1 with TRBJ2-3; TRBD1 or TRBD2 may be the D gene (5 bases each). The germline V gene has CDR1 MNHNS and CDR2 SASEGT. The length of the CDR3 is 14 residues. The V gene lost 8 bases and the J gene lost 1 base, with 13 bases spanning the gap. CDR3 bases: TGTGCCAGCGGGGCAGGGAGTGGCACAGATACGCAGTATTTT. As protein: CASGAGSGTDTQYF.

This clonotype has just a few counts. This chain uses TRBV7-6 with TRBJ2-1, with a possible D match to TRBD2 (5 bases). This CDR3 region has 16 residues. Trimming left V 0 bases short and J 10 bases short, with 19 bases between. Germline loops: CDR1 SGHVS, CDR2 FNYEAQ. In nucleotides, the CDR3 is TGTGCCAGCAGCTTAGCTCCCTCCGTGGGAGTAGGGGAGCAGTTCTTC. Translation gives CASSLAPSVGVGEQFF.

V usage is TRBV12-3 or TRBV12-4 and J usage is TRBJ2-7; 12 positions agree with TRBD2. The ends lost 6 bases at V and 4 bases at J; junction bases unmatched: 4. The length of the CDR3 is 14 residues. CDR3 sequence reads: CASSPSGRGYEQYF. The CDR3 nucleotides are TGTGCCAGCAGCCCTAGCGGGAGGGGTTACGAGCAGTACTTC.

V and J are TRBV5-1 and TRBJ2-5, with D hard to call. Germline loops: CDR1 SGHRS, CDR2 YFSETQ. There are 15 residues in the CDR3. Trimming cost V 2 bases and J 2 bases, with 13 bases left between them. DNA for the CDR3: TGCGCCAGCAGCTTTTTTGAAGCGTTTCAAGAGACCCAGTACTTC. This sequence encodes CASSFFEAFQETQYF.

This clonotype was seen more than once but under ten times. The V gene is TRBV12-3 or TRBV12-4, the J gene TRBJ2-1; D is unclear. The CDR3 spans 12 residues. The V and J ends lost 6 bases and 12 bases respectively, with 15 bases between them. Written as DNA, the CDR3 is TGTGCCAGCAGCTCCCCGGCCCTTTGGCAGTTCTTC. As protein: CASSSPALWQFF.

This CDR3 reads CASSRGTGFQPQHF. CDR3 coding DNA: TGTGCCAGCAGCCGCGGGACAGGGTTTCAGCCCCAGCATTTT. The chain employs TRBV7-9 and TRBJ1-5; 9 bases agree with TRBD1. V shed 5 bases, J shed 6 bases, and the junction held 5 bases outside the gene matches. The CDR3 consists of 14 residues. Germline values: CDR1 SEHNR, CDR2 FQNEAQ (reference sequence).

This clonotype was seen repeatedly, ten times or more. The rearrangement joins TRBV10-3 to TRBJ2-7; D tentatively reads TRBD1 or TRBD2 (7 bases each). The germline V gene encodes CDR1 ENHRY and CDR2 SYGVKD. The length of the CDR3 is 12 residues. The V end lost 8 bases, the J end lost 5 bases, and 13 bases lay between the germline ends. CDR3 sequence reads: CAIRQGGHEQYF. The CDR3 DNA follows: TGTGCCATCCGCCAGGGGGGGCACGAGCAGTACTTC.

This chain joins TRBV10-2 and TRBJ2-1, with TRBD2 as a possible D gene (6 bases). CDR3 length: 13 amino acids. V lost 5 bases, J lost 6 bases, and 11 bases lay in between. CDR1 is WSHSY, CDR2 SAAADI, per germline. CDR3 DNA: TGCGCCAGCAGTCTCCTAGCGTCCAATGAGCAGTTCTTC. This encodes CASSLLASNEQFF.

The chain employs TRBV27 and TRBJ2-6, with D hard to call. The CDR3 sequence is 15 residues long. Per the germline V gene, CDR1 is MNHEY and CDR2 is SMNVEV (reference sequence). V was cut by 2 bases and J by 1 base, with 6 bases left in between. The CDR3 sequence is CASSLHRSGANVLTF. CDR3 bases: TGTGCCAGCAGTTTACACCGATCTGGGGCCAACGTCCTGACTTTC. The whole variable domain, remainder taken from reference TRBV27 and TRBJ2-6, is EAQVTQNPRYLITVTGKKLTVTCSQNMNHEYMSWYRQDPGLGLRQIYYSMNVEVTDKGDVPEGYKVSRKEKRNFPLILESPSPNQTSLYFCASSLHRSGANVLTFGAGSRLTVL.